The T cell receptor beta chain under discussion was sequenced for a study of CD8 T cells in Susac syndrome. From blood CD8+ and CD4+ T cells, the TCR beta chain was sequenced. The study used treatment-naive patients who had stable or active relapsing-remitting disease as multiple sclerosis controls. Both CD4+ and CD8+ T cells were negatively isolated, and TEMRA cells underwent FACS enrichment. cDNA came from roughly 0.5 to 1 ug RNA primed by random hexamers. Amplification of TCR beta CDR3 across 54 Vbeta and 13 Jbeta was performed with immunoSEQ multiplex PCR. MiXCR, applied by TCRdb to the immunoSEQ multiplex PCR reads, yields one record per CDR3 protein. The table records around 80,000 distinct CDR3 sequences, around 90% of them present only once. The sample comprised CD8+ T cells from PBMCs. The source of this sequence is a human donor with multiple sclerosis.

As DNA, the CDR3 is TGTGCCAGCAGCCCAATTTACCTTTTTGATGGCTACACCTTC. Translating gives CASSPIYLFDGYTF. This rearrangement joins TRBV7-8 to TRBJ1-2; D gene unclear. Between the trimmed V and J ends, which lost 5 bases and 6 bases, there was a span of 16 bases. Germline lookup yields CDR1 SGHVS and CDR2 FQNEAQ. The CDR3 has 14 residues.